This T cell receptor (beta chain) was sequenced during a study of cytomegalovirus exposure and HLA in healthy donors. Study results and limitations: Later analysis revealed greater clonal expansion in HLA-associated TCR beta chains than in equally common others. The listing of some 170 TCR beta chains classed them as cytomegalovirus-associated.

This CDR3 has 16 residues. Trimming removed 2 bases from V and 1 base from J, with 12 bases in between. Germline assignment: CDR1 ENHRY and CDR2 SYGVKD. Primers included in the PCR were 60 Vbeta and 13 Jbeta primers. The data were produced by immunoSEQ multiplex PCR, yet TCRdb's version contains in-frame clones alone and is incomplete. The repertoire has approximately 180,000 clones, roughly 78% of them found once; the top ten carry 13%. Details on this clone: Its antigen is undetermined.

This TCR derives from a woman aged 45-65 years in good health and CMV-seropositive. The genes are TRBV10-3 and TRBJ1-5; D uncertain. Sample: PBMCs. In nucleotides, the CDR3 is TGTGCCATCAGTGAGGGGCCGATTTCGAGCAATCAGCCCCAGCATTTT. Amino acid sequence: CAISEGPISSNQPQHF.